This TCR beta chain was documented in a study of T cell responses to AZD1222 COVID-19 vaccine. Measured with immunoSEQ multiplex PCR; TCRdb has only the in-frame clones, and not every one. The repertoire consists of 110,000 to 150,000 clones, with roughly 89% occurring once and the leading ten covering just over 5.5%. Germline loops: CDR1 KGHDR, CDR2 SFDVKD. The germline V and J ends were trimmed by 4 bases and 4 bases, with 9 bases remaining between them. The CDR3 is made up of 14 amino acids. This material consisted of peripheral blood, taken on day 0 of AZD1222 vaccination. The clonotype comes from an adult in good health. This rearrangement joins TRBV24-1 to TRBJ2-2, with D uncertain. The CDR3 DNA sequence: TGTGCCACCAGTGAACAAGACCCCACCGGGGAGCTGTTTTTT. It codes for CATSEQDPTGELFF.